This T cell receptor beta chain was recovered during a study of molecular identifiers for immune sequencing clone quantification. This clonotype was counted at least ten times. The antigen remains unidentified. The length of the CDR3 is 17 residues. Between about 19,000 and 1,100,000 sorted cells, with 10%, 30% or 50% RNA, yielded naive CD8 libraries. When naive CD8 T cells were sorted, they were gated as CD8+CD4-CCR7+CD45RA+. Previously published methods and listed TCR primers were used for the bulk TCR libraries. TCRdb reprocessed the PCR reads via MiXCR and lists one record per CDR3 protein. The sample holds over 600,000 distinct CDR3 sequences, about 20% seen once. Study results and caveats: Even with some 920,000 naive cells present, spiked Jurkat TCR RNA from one cell was reportedly detectable.

This clonotype was sampled from a human donor in good health. Some libraries in this study had Jurkat cell RNA spiked in. The rearrangement joins TRBV3-2 to TRBJ1-1; the table gives TRBD1 as D, unverified against the DNA. TRBV3-2 is a pseudogene locus. The sequencing sample was made of naive CD8+ T cells from blood, with Jurkat cell RNA spiked in. The subset is: FACS-sorted CD8+CD4-CCR7+CD45RA+ naive T cells. Here the CDR3 DNA reads TGTGCCAGCAGCCAAGCCCCGGGACAGGGGATGAACACTGAAGCTTTCTTT. Protein: CASSQAPGQGMNTEAFF.